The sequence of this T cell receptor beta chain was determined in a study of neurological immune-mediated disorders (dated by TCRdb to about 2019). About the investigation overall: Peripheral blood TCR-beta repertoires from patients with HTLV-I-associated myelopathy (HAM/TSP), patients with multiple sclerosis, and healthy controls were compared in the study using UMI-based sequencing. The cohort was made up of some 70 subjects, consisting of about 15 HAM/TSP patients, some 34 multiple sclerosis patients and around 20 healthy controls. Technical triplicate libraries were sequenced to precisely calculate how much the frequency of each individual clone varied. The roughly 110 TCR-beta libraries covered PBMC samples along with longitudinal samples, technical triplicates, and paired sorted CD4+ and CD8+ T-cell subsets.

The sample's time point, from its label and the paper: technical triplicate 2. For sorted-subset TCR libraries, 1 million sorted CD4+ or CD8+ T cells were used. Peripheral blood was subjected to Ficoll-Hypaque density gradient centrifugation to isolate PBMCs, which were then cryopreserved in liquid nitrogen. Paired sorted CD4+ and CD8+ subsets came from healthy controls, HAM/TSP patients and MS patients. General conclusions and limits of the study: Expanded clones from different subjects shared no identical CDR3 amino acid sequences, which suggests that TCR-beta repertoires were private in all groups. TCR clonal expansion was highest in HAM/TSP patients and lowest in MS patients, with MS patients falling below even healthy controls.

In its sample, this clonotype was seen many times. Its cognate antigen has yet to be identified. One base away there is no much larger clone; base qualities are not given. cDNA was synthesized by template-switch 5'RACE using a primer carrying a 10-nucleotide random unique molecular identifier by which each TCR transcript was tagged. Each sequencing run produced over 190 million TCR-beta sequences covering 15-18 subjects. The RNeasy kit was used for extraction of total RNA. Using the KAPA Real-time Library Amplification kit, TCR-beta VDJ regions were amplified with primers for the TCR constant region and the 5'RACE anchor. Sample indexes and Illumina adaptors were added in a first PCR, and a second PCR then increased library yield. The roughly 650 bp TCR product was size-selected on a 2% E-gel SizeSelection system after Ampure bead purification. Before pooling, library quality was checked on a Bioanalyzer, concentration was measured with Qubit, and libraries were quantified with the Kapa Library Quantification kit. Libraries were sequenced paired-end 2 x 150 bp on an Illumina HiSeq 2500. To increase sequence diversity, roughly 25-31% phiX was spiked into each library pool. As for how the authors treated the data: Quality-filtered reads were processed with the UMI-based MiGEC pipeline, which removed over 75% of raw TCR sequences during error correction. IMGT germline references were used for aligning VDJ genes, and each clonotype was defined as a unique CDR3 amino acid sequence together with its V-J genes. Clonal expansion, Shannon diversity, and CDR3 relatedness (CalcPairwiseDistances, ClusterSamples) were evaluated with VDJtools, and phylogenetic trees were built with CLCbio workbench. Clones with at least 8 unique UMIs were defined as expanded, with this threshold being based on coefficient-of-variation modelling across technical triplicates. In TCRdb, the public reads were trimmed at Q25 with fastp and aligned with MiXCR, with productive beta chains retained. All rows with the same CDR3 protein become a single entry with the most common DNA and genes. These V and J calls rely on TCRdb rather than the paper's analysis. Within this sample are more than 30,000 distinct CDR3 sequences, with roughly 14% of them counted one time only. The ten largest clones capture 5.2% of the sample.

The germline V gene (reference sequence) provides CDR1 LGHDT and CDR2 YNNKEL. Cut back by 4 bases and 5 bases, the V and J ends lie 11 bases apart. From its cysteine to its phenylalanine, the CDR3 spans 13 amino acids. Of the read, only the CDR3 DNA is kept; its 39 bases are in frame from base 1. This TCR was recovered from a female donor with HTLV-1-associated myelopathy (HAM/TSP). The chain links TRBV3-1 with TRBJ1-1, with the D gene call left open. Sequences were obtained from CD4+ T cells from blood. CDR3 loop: CASSPATGTEAFF. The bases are TGTGCCAGCAGCCCGGCCACCGGGACTGAAGCTTTCTTT. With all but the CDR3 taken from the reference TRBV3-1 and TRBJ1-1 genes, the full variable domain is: DTAVSQTPKYLVTQMGNDKSIKCEQNLGHDTMYWYKQDSKKFLKIMFSYNNKELIINETVPNRFSPKSPDKAHLNLHINSLELGDSAVYFCASSPATGTEAFFGQGTRLTVV.